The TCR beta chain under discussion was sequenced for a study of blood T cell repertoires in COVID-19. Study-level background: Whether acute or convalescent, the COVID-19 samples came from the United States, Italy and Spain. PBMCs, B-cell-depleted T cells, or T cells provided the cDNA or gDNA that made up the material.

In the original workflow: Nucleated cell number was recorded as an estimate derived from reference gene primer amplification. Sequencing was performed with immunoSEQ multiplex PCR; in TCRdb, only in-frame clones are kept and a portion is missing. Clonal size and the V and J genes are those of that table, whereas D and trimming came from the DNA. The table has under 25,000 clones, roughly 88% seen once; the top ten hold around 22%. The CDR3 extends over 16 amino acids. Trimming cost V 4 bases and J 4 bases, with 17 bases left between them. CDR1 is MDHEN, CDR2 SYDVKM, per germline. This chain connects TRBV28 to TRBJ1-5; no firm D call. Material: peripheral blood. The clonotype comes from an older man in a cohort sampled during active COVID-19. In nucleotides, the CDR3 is TGTGCCAGCAGTTATATGGGGAGTCGGAGGAATCAGCCCCAGCATTTT. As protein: CASSYMGSRRNQPQHF.